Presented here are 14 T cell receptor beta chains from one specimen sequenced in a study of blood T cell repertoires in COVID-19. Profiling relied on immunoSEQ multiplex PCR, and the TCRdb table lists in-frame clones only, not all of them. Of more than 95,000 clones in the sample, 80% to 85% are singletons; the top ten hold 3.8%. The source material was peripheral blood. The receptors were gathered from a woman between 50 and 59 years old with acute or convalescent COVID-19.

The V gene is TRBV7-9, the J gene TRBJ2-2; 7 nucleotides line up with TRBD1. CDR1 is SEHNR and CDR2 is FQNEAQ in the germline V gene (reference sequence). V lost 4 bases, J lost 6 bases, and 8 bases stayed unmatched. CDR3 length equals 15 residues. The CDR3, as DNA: TGTGCCAGCAGCTCGTTACAGGGGAGTGCCGGGGAGCTGTTTTTT. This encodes CASSSLQGSAGELFF.

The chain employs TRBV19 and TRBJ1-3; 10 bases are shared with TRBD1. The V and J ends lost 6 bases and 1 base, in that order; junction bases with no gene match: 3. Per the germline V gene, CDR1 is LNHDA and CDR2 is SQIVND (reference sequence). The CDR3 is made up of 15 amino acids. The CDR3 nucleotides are TGTGCCAGTAGGCCGGGACAGGGGTCTGGAAACACCATATATTTT. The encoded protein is CASRPGQGSGNTIYF.

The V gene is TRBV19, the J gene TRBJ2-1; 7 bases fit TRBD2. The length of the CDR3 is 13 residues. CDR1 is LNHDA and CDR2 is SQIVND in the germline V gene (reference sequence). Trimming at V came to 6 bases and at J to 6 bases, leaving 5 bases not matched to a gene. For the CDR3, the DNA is TGTGCCAGTAGGCGGGGAGGGTCCAATGAGCAGTTCTTC. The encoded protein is CASRRGGSNEQFF.

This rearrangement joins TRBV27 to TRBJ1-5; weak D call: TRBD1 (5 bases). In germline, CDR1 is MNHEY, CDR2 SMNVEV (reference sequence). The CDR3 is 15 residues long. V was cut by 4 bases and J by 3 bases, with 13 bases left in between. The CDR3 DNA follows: TGTGCCAGCAGTTCCACCCGACAGAACAATCAGCCCCAGCATTTT. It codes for CASSSTRQNNQPQHF.

The CDR3: CASSQGANEKLFF. For the CDR3, the DNA is TGTGCCAGCAGTCAGGGTGCTAATGAAAAACTGTTTTTT. The rearrangement links TRBV12-3 or TRBV12-4 to TRBJ1-4, with a weak D call TRBD1 (5 bases). The CDR3 length is 13 residues. V was trimmed by 5 bases and J by 3 bases, leaving 7 bases between them.

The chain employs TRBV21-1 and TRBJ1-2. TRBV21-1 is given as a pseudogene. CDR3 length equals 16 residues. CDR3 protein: CASSTHDRAICGGYTF. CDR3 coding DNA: TGTGCCAGCAGCACACACGACCGAGCTATCTGCGGTGGCTACACCTTC.

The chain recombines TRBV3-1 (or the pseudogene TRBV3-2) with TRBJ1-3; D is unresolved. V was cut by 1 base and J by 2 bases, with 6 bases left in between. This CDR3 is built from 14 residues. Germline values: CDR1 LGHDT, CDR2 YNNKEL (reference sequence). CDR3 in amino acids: CASSQGAPGNTIYF. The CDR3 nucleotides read TGTGCCAGCAGCCAAGGGGCCCCTGGAAACACCATATATTTT.

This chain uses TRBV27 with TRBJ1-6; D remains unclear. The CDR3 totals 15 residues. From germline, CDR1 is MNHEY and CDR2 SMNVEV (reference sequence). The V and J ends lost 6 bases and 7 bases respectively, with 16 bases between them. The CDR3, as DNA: TGTGCCAGCAGCCTCACCGCGGGCCGGAATTCACCCCTCCACTTT. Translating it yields CASSLTAGRNSPLHF.

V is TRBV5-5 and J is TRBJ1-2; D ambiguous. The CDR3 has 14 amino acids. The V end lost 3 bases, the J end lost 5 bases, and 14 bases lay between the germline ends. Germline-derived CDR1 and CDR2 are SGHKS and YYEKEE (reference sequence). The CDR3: CASSSTTTYYGYTF. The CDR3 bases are TGTGCCAGCAGCTCTACTACAACCTATTATGGCTACACCTTC.

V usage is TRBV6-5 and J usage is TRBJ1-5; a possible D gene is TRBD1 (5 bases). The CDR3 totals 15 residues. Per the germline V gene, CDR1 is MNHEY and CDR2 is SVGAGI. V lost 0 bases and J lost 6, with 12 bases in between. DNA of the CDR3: TGTGCCAGCAGTTACTCAGCGGGGGAGGGTCAGCCCCAGCATTTT. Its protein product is CASSYSAGEGQPQHF.

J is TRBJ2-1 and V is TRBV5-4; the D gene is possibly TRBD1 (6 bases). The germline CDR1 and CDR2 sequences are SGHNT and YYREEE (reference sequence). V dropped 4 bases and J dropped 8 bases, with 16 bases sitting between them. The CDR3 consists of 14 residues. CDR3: CASSRRGFLHEQFF. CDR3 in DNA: TGTGCCAGCAGCCGCAGGGGATTTTTACATGAGCAGTTCTTC.

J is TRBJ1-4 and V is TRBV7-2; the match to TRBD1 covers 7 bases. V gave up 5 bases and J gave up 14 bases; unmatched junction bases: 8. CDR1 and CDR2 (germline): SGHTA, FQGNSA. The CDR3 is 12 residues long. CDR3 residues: CASSVFGQDLFF. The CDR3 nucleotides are TGTGCCAGCAGCGTATTCGGACAGGACCTGTTTTTT.

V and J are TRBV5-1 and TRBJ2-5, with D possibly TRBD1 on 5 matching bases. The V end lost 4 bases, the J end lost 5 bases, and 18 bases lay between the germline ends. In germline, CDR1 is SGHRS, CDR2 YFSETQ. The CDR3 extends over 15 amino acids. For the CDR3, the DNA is TGCGCCAGCAGCCAAACCACAGGTGTTCGGGAGACCCAGTACTTC. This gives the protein CASSQTTGVRETQYF.

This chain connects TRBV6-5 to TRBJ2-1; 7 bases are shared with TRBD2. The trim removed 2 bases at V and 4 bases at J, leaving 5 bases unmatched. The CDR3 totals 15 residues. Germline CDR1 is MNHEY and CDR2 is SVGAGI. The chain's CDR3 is CASSYGAGRYNEQFF. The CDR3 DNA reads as TGTGCCAGCAGTTACGGAGCGGGACGGTACAATGAGCAGTTCTTC.